The next 19 T cell receptor beta chains were all read from a single sample in a study of blood T cell repertoires in COVID-19. Produced via immunoSEQ multiplex PCR; TCRdb's table is partial and in-frame only. The sample contains about 140,000 clones, 80% to 85% of which appear only once. Sequences were obtained from peripheral blood. These TCRs come from a human donor in a cohort sampled during active COVID-19.

The chain recombines TRBV19 with TRBJ2-5, with 7 bases matching TRBD1. The ends lost 5 bases at V and 6 bases at J; junction bases unmatched: 9. The CDR3 is 14 amino acids. CDR1 LNHDA and CDR2 SQIVND come from the germline V gene (reference sequence). The CDR3 DNA reads as TGTGCCAGTAGTTCAGGGGGAAGGGGAAAGACCCAGTACTTC. Translated: CASSSGGRGKTQYF. The full variable domain, in which reference TRBV19 and TRBJ2-5 provide the parts outside the CDR3, is DGGITQSPKYLFRKEGQNVTLSCEQNLNHDAMYWYRQDPGQGLRLIYYSQIVNDFQKGDIAEGYSVSREKKESFPLTVTSAQKNPTAFYLCASSSGGRGKTQYFGPGTRLLVL.

This chain connects TRBV21-1 to TRBJ1-5; TRBD1, the D gene given by the table, was not confirmed from the DNA. TRBV21-1 is a known pseudogene. This CDR3 comprises 16 residues. CDR3 in amino acids: CASSKALRGEVQPQHF. For the CDR3, the DNA is TGTGCCAGCAGCAAAGCGCTCAGGGGCGAGGTTCAGCCCCAGCATTTT.

The chain links TRBV9 to TRBJ1-1, with TRBD1 identical over 9 bases. J gave up 5 bases and V 5 bases, and 7 bases lay outside the gene matches. Germline CDR1 reads SGDLS; CDR2 reads YYNGEE. CDR3 size: 14 residues. This CDR3 reads CASRRTGGWTEAFF. The CDR3 coding sequence is TGTGCCAGCAGACGCACAGGGGGCTGGACTGAAGCTTTCTTT.

The rearrangement joins TRBV5-6 to TRBJ2-3, with a possible D match to TRBD2 (5 bases). Germline lookup yields CDR1 SGHDT and CDR2 YYEEEE. This CDR3 has 14 residues. Trimming cost V 0 bases and J 0 bases, with 5 bases left between them. The CDR3 is CASSLGRSTDTQYF. The CDR3 DNA reads TGTGCCAGCAGCTTGGGGAGGAGCACAGATACGCAGTATTTT.

This clone was picked up a small number of times. The rearrangement joins TRBV9 to TRBJ2-5; D uncertain. The CDR3 is made up of 16 amino acids. In germline, CDR1 is SGDLS, CDR2 YYNGEE. Trimming shortened V by 0 bases and J by 4 bases, and 16 bases separated the two germline ends. The CDR3 DNA reads TGTGCCAGCAGCGTAGCCGGTGGAACGGGTTTAGAGACCCAGTACTTC. Amino acids: CASSVAGGTGLETQYF.

This clone has just one count. The V gene is TRBV24-1, the J gene TRBJ1-1, with 8 bases that match TRBD1. This CDR3 spans 17 amino acids. The V and J ends lost 4 bases and 4 bases, in that order; junction bases with no gene match: 13. CDR1 is KGHDR and CDR2 is SFDVKD in the germline V gene. CDR3 coding DNA: TGTGCCACCAGTGACACCCCTAAACAGGGGGAAAGCACTGAAGCTTTCTTT. Translation gives CATSDTPKQGESTEAFF.

CDR3 protein: CASSESLDRTEQYF. As DNA, the CDR3 is TGTGCCAGCAGTGAATCCCTGGACAGGACCGAGCAGTACTTC. The genes are TRBV6-1 and TRBJ2-7; 7 nucleotides match TRBD1. Unmatched junction bases numbered 7, after V lost 2 bases and J lost 6 bases. CDR1 is MNHNS, CDR2 SASEGT, per germline. The CDR3 totals 14 residues.

The chain joins TRBV20-1 to TRBJ2-3; possible D gene TRBD2, 5 bases. This CDR3 has 11 amino acids. Germline V gene sequence: CDR1 DFQATT, CDR2 SNEGSKA (reference sequence). The V end lost 5 bases, the J end lost 4 bases, and 7 bases lay between the germline ends. CDR3 loop: CSAERADTQYF. Written as DNA, the CDR3 is TGCAGTGCTGAGAGGGCAGATACGCAGTATTTT.

This clone came up a few times. The V call is TRBV6-5, the J call TRBJ1-6, with D tentatively TRBD1 (6 bases). The CDR3 runs 12 residues. The V end was cut by 8 bases, the J end by 7 bases, with 9 bases between. Germline assignment: CDR1 MNHEY and CDR2 SVGAGI. CDR3 in amino acids: CASGRGNSPLHF. CDR3 coding DNA: TGTGCCAGCGGCAGGGGAAATTCACCCCTCCACTTT.

This chain links TRBV24-1 with TRBJ2-5, with TRBD1 identical over 9 bases. The CDR3 has 14 residues. Germline V CDR1 and CDR2: KGHDR, SFDVKD. The junction had 4 bases not matched to a gene; V was cut back by 3 bases and J by 6 bases. The CDR3 DNA sequence: TGTGCCACCAGTGATCCTGGGACAGGGAAGACCCAGTACTTC. Translation gives CATSDPGTGKTQYF.

This sequence joins TRBV10-1 and TRBJ2-1; TRBD2 matches 8 bases. The CDR3 length is 15 residues. Germline V lookup: CDR1 WNHNN, CDR2 SYGVQD (reference sequence). The V gene end was trimmed by 5 bases and the J gene end by 4 bases; junction bases not matched to a gene: 7. The DNA for the CDR3 is TGCGCCAGCAGTTCCAGGGCGGGGGGATACAATGAGCAGTTCTTC. This encodes CASSSRAGGYNEQFF.

This sequence joins TRBV5-5 and TRBJ1-1; D might be TRBD1 (5 bases). With 0 bases removed from V and 1 base from J, the gap between germline ends came to 7 bases. CDR1 SGHKS and CDR2 YYEKEE come from the germline V gene (reference sequence). The CDR3 consists of 14 residues. The CDR3 DNA follows: TGTGCCAGCAGCTTGGGCAGGGCGAACACTGAAGCTTTCTTT. It yields the protein CASSLGRANTEAFF.

The gene calls are TRBV7-2 and TRBJ2-3, with 14 bases lining up with TRBD2. CDR1 is SGHTA and CDR2 is FQGNSA in the germline V gene. This CDR3 has 15 residues. V was pared by 5 bases and J by 11 bases, with 9 bases of the junction left unmatched. CDR3 DNA sequence: TGTGCCAGCAGCCCAGGACTAGCGGGGGGCCCAAGGCAGTATTTT. It is translated as CASSPGLAGGPRQYF.

This clone appeared once. The chain is built from TRBV7-9 and TRBJ1-4; D gene ambiguous. V lost 1 base and J lost 5, with 8 bases in between. The V gene's germline CDR1 is SEHNR and CDR2 FQNEAQ (reference sequence). The CDR3 loop spans 14 amino acids. The CDR3 loop is CASSLVGGNEKLFF. As DNA, the CDR3 is TGTGCCAGCAGCTTAGTGGGAGGGAATGAAAAACTGTTTTTT.

V and J are TRBV6-2 or TRBV6-3 and TRBJ1-5; TRBD1 is a possible D gene (6 bases). Germline V CDR1 and CDR2: MNHEY, SVGEGT. CDR3 length equals 14 residues. V lost 0 bases and J 8 bases, leaving 11 bases between the germline ends. CDR3 DNA: TGTGCCAGCAGTTACTCGCAGGGGTTTAAGCCCCAGCATTTT. Protein product: CASSYSQGFKPQHF.

The chain uses TRBV3-1 (or the pseudogene TRBV3-2) and TRBJ2-6; D is possibly TRBD2 (6 bases). The CDR3 runs to 19 residues. Germline V gives CDR1 LGHDT, CDR2 YNNKEL (reference sequence). V lost 1 base and J 0 bases, leaving 16 bases between the germline ends. Written as DNA, the CDR3 is TGTGCCAGCAGCCAAGGACTCCCGGGACTGCGCTCTGGGGCCAACGTCCTGACTTTC. Translation: CASSQGLPGLRSGANVLTF.

The chain has TRBV7-6 and TRBJ2-1; 11 bases are shared with TRBD2. The V segment lost 5 bases and the J segment 0 bases; nucleotides outside the gene matches: 6. The germline gives CDR1 SGHVS, CDR2 FNYEAQ. This CDR3 spans 17 amino acids. CDR3 protein: CASSQTSGASSYNEQFF. CDR3 DNA sequence: TGTGCCAGCAGCCAGACTAGCGGGGCTAGCTCCTACAATGAGCAGTTCTTC.

The chain combines TRBV7-9 with TRBJ1-4, with a tentative D call TRBD1 (6 bases). The CDR3 sequence is 16 residues long. Germline CDR1 SEHNR, CDR2 FQNEAQ (reference sequence). The germline V and J ends were trimmed by 4 bases and 6 bases, with 18 bases remaining between them. DNA of the CDR3: TGTGCCAGCAGCTCCCGCGGGGGGGCCACGTATGAAAAACTGTTTTTT. Amino acids: CASSSRGGATYEKLFF.

This chain uses TRBV6-5 with TRBJ2-3, with D perhaps TRBD1 (5 bases). Germline CDR1 and CDR2: MNHEY and SVGAGI. The CDR3 has 14 amino acids. Trimming shortened V by 6 bases and J by 7 bases, and 17 bases separated the two germline ends. This CDR3 reads CASSPSPGKNTQYF. Here the CDR3 DNA reads TGTGCCAGCAGCCCCTCCCCAGGGAAAAATACGCAGTATTTT.